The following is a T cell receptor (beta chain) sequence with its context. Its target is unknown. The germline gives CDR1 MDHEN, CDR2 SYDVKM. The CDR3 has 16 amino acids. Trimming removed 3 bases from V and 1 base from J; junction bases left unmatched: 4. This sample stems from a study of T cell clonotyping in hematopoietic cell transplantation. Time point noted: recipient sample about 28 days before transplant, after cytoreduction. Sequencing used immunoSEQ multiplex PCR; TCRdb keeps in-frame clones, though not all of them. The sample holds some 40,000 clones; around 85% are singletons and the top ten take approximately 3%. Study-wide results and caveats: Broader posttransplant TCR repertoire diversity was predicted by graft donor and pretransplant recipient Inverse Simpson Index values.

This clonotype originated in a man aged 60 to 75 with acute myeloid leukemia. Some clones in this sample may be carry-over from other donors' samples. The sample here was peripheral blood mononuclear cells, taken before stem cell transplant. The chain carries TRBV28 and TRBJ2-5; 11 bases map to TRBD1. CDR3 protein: CASSFGTGGGQETQYF. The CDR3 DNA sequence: TGTGCCAGCAGTTTTGGGACAGGGGGAGGCCAAGAGACCCAGTACTTC.